The entry below describes one T cell receptor beta chain. In the source study's methods: Nucleated cell counts were estimated from reference gene primer amplification. Profiled with immunoSEQ multiplex PCR; TCRdb holds only in-frame clones, not every one. V and J calls and clone size are copied from that table; D and trimming were computed from the DNA. The table has some 31,000 clones, more than 75% seen once; the top ten hold 9.5% to 15%. This entry belongs to a study of blood T cell repertoires in COVID-19. In the study overall: Italy, Spain and the United States were the sources of the convalescent and acute COVID-19 samples. PBMCs, B-cell-depleted T cells, or T cells were the source of the cDNA or gDNA that made up the material.

The length of the CDR3 is 14 residues. Trimming left V 6 bases short and J 0 bases short, with 10 bases between. CDR1 is MDHEN, CDR2 SYDVKM, per germline. This chain links TRBV28 with TRBJ2-3; TRBD2 is a possible D gene (6 bases). The clonotype comes from a human donor in a cohort sampled during active COVID-19. The donor label of this sample is uncertain. Sequencing was performed on peripheral blood. The CDR3 sequence: CASRKGTSTDTQYF. The CDR3 DNA follows: TGTGCCAGCAGAAAGGGGACTAGCACAGATACGCAGTATTTT.